This T cell receptor beta chain was observed in a study of memory CD4+ T cells and cytomegalovirus serostatus. The wider study: This sample comes from healthy Belgian adults, several CMV seropositive, roughly 22 seronegative. Study-level points and caveats: Of under 200 reported CMV TCRbeta sequences, about 70 were found in memory CD4+ repertoires.

By its share, this clone is medium-sized. Its target is not known. The sort gate was single viable CD3+CD4+CD8-CD45RO+ cells for memory CD4+ T cells. The J segment lost 5 bases and the V segment lost 6 bases, leaving 4 bases of the junction unmatched. The CDR3 has 13 residues. Looked up from germline, CDR1 is WNHNN and CDR2 is SYGVQD (reference sequence). Data came from immunoSEQ multiplex PCR; TCRdb stores just in-frame clones and leaves some out. The sample contains roughly 86,000 clones, 80% of which appear only once. The clonotype was recovered from an adult in good health and CMV-seropositive. Sequences were obtained from memory CD4+ T cells from blood. This chain joins TRBV10-1 and TRBJ2-1, with 7 bases that match TRBD1. Written as DNA, the CDR3 is TGCGCCAGCAGCTCGGGACAGAACAATGAGCAGTTCTTC. It specifies CASSSGQNNEQFF.